A single sample gave rise to the 27 T cell receptor beta chains below, sequenced in a study of human T cells and chemical hapten exposure. From the RACE reads, TCRdb called clonotypes with MiXCR, one entry per CDR3 protein. The sample carries more than 95,000 distinct CDR3 sequences, 9.5% to 13% recorded once. Stated time point: patch test 1, 2 weeks after DPC sensitization. Stated treatment: therapeutic diphenylcyclopropenone sensitization with weekly scalp DPC. The material was whole blood, obtained in connection with sensitization to the hapten diphenylcyclopropenone (DPC). The receptors come from a woman between 45 and 60 years old with alopecia areata. Some clones in this sample may be carry-over from other donors' samples.

This clonotype was seen ten or more times. The V call is TRBV7-8, the J call TRBJ2-2; D is undetermined. The CDR3 has 14 residues. The V end was cut by 7 bases, the J end by 5 bases, with 14 bases between. Germline assignment: CDR1 SGHVS and CDR2 FQNEAQ. The CDR3 nucleotides read TGTGCCAGCATCGGACCCCCGAGGACCGGGGAGCTGTTTTTT. It specifies CASIGPPRTGELFF.

This clonotype was counted ten times or more. The gene calls are TRBV5-1 and TRBJ1-2; 10 positions match TRBD1. Germline V gives CDR1 SGHRS, CDR2 YFSETQ. There are 15 residues in the CDR3. V lost 4 bases and J lost 1; bases outside the gene matches: 4. DNA for the CDR3: TGCGCCAGCAGCGCGGGGGACAGGGGTAACTATGGCTACACCTTC. Its protein is CASSAGDRGNYGYTF. Full variable domain (remainder filled in from reference TRBV5-1 and TRBJ1-2): KAGVTQTPRYLIKTRGQQVTLSCSPISGHRSVSWYQQTPGQGLQFLFEYFSETQRNKGNFPGRFSGRQFSNSRSEMNVSTLELGDSALYLCASSAGDRGNYGYTFGSGTRLTVV.

This clonotype has at least ten counts. V usage is TRBV27 and J usage is TRBJ1-2; 7 nucleotides line up with TRBD1. In germline, CDR1 is MNHEY, CDR2 SMNVEV (reference sequence). Trimming at V came to 3 bases and at J to 6 bases, leaving 4 bases not matched to a gene. The CDR3 consists of 13 residues. The CDR3 nucleotides are TGTGCCAGCAGTTTCACAGGGGTCAATGGCTACACCTTC. Its protein product is CASSFTGVNGYTF.

The chain recombines TRBV29-1 with TRBJ1-5; D gene unclear. CDR3 size: 12 residues. Looked up from germline, CDR1 is SQVTM and CDR2 is ANQGSEA. V lost 4 bases, J lost 6 bases, and 10 bases lay in between. CDR3 DNA sequence: TGCAGCGTTGGCCAGGCGGGTCAGCCCCAGCATTTT. Translated, it gives CSVGQAGQPQHF.

This clonotype was recorded at least ten times. J is TRBJ1-6 and V is TRBV18; tentative D call: TRBD1 (5 bases). CDR1 KGHSH and CDR2 LQKENI come from the germline V gene. With 5 bases removed from V and 7 bases from J, the gap between germline ends came to 18 bases. CDR3 size: 16 residues. The CDR3 region has the DNA TGTGCCAGCTCAATGGCGGGGCCCATCCTCAATTCACCCCTCCACTTT. Protein product: CASSMAGPILNSPLHF.

This clonotype was seen a handful of times. The DNA for the CDR3 is TGTGCCAGCTCACAAAACAAGAACACCGGGGAGCTGTTTTTT. Encoded protein: CASSQNKNTGELFF. The V gene is TRBV18, the J gene TRBJ2-2; D ambiguous. The CDR3 has 14 residues. From germline, CDR1 is KGHSH and CDR2 LQKENI. Trimming cost V 4 bases and J 1 base, with 7 bases left between them.

At least ten counts were recorded for this clonotype. The chain employs TRBV28 and TRBJ2-7; D is ambiguous. The V gene's germline CDR1 is MDHEN and CDR2 SYDVKM. The CDR3 spans 12 residues. The germline V and J ends were trimmed by 3 bases and 5 bases, with 8 bases remaining between them. The CDR3 sequence: CASSFMAHEQYF. CDR3 DNA: TGTGCCAGCAGTTTTATGGCCCACGAGCAGTACTTC. Variable domain in full (rest from reference TRBV28 and TRBJ2-7): DVKVTQSSRYLVKRTGEKVFLECVQDMDHENMFWYRQDPGLGLRLIYFSYDVKMKEKGDIPEGYSVSREKKERFSLILESASTNQTSMYLCASSFMAHEQYFGPGTRLTVT.

A remark on this clonotype: The limits of the CDR3 on the DNA are not certain, so only TCRdb's listed CDR3 is given. The chain carries TRBV3-1 and TRBJ2-1; the table's D gene call, TRBD1, was not cross checked with the DNA. The germline V gene has CDR1 LGHDT and CDR2 YNNKEL (reference sequence). The CDR3 has 13 amino acids, counting both end residues. The CDR3 reads CASSPWGVGAPFF.

This clonotype was seen many times. The chain recombines TRBV19 with TRBJ1-5, with TRBD1 matching over 9 bases. This CDR3 contains 16 residues. CDR1 LNHDA and CDR2 SQIVND come from the germline V gene (reference sequence). The J segment lost 1 base and the V segment lost 6 bases, leaving 7 bases of the junction unmatched. The CDR3 sequence is CASRPSDRGSNQPQHF. The CDR3 coding sequence is TGTGCCAGTAGACCCTCGGACAGGGGAAGCAATCAGCCCCAGCATTTT.

The J gene is TRBJ2-2, the V gene TRBV4-2, with D tentatively TRBD2 (5 bases). This CDR3 spans 15 amino acids. V lost 1 base, J lost 2 bases, and 8 bases lay in between. Germline loops: CDR1 LGHNA, CDR2 YNFKEQ. CDR3 sequence: CASSQGRGNTGELFF. CDR3 coding DNA: TGTGCCAGCAGCCAAGGTCGGGGAAACACCGGGGAGCTGTTTTTT.

This clonotype was found many times. The chain links TRBV4-1 to TRBJ2-1, with D tentatively TRBD2 (5 bases). Germline lookup yields CDR1 MGHRA and CDR2 YSYEKL. This CDR3 region has 13 residues. Trimming pared 4 bases from V and 15 bases from J, leaving 19 bases between. CDR3 DNA sequence: TGCGCCAGCAGCCCCCAGGAGGCCGGTCTTGCGTTCTTC. This codes for CASSPQEAGLAFF.

Written as DNA, the CDR3 is TGTGCCAGCAGTCAGAATGAAAAACTGTTTTTT. It specifies CASSQNEKLFF. This rearrangement joins TRBV28 to TRBJ1-4, with D hard to call. Between the trimmed V and J ends, which lost 5 bases and 5 bases, there was a span of 3 bases. CDR3 length equals 11 residues. The germline gives CDR1 MDHEN, CDR2 SYDVKM.

This clonotype turned up a few times. The genes are TRBV29-1 and TRBJ1-1; unclear D gene. The V gene's germline CDR1 is SQVTM and CDR2 ANQGSEA. Trimming stripped 4 bases from V and 4 bases from J, with 7 bases between. The CDR3 consists of 11 residues. The CDR3 DNA sequence: TGCAGCGTTGGGGCGACCACTGAAGCTTTCTTT. It is translated as CSVGATTEAFF.

In its sample, this clonotype was seen a few times. In DNA, the CDR3 is TGTGCCAGCAGCTTGAGCTACAATCAGCCCCAGCATTTT. Residues: CASSLSYNQPQHF. The chain has TRBV7-2 and TRBJ1-5; D ambiguous. V lost 3 bases and J lost 3, with 6 bases in between. Germline assignment: CDR1 SGHTA and CDR2 FQGNSA. The CDR3 runs 13 residues.

The sample holds a few counts of this clonotype. The chain combines TRBV7-2 with TRBJ2-1; the D call may be TRBD1 or TRBD2 (6 bases each). The CDR3 totals 14 residues. CDR1 is SGHTA and CDR2 is FQGNSA in the germline V gene. Trimming removed 5 bases from V and 8 bases from J, with 16 bases in between. CDR3 region: CASSRIWGADEQFF. The DNA for the CDR3 is TGTGCCAGCAGCCGCATCTGGGGGGCCGATGAGCAGTTCTTC.

In its sample, this clonotype was seen a few times. The chain recombines TRBV5-1 with TRBJ1-1; D possibly corresponds to TRBD1 (6 bases). V was shortened by 5 bases and J by 1 base, with 15 bases between the two germline ends. Looked up from germline, CDR1 is SGHRS and CDR2 is YFSETQ. The CDR3 is 15 residues long. CDR3: CASSLPGAGNTEAFF. For the CDR3, the DNA is TGCGCCAGCAGTCTTCCAGGGGCAGGGAACACTGAAGCTTTCTTT.

In its sample, this clonotype was seen many times. The gene calls are TRBV7-6 and TRBJ2-2; TRBD2 is a possible D gene (5 bases). This CDR3 contains 12 residues. The V end was cut by 5 bases, the J end by 9 bases, with 10 bases between. Germline values: CDR1 SGHVS, CDR2 FNYEAQ. The CDR3 sequence: CASSLTTRELFF. In DNA, the CDR3 is TGTGCCAGCAGCCTGACTACTAGGGAGCTGTTTTTT.

V usage is TRBV28 and J usage is TRBJ2-1; D might be TRBD2 (5 bases). Germline CDR1 reads MDHEN; CDR2 reads SYDVKM. Between the trimmed V and J ends, which lost 1 base and 15 bases, there was a span of 13 bases. The CDR3 has 12 residues. DNA of the CDR3: TGTGCCAGCAGTTTATCCGGGGAGAGGAGGTTCTTC. This translates into CASSLSGERRFF.

In this sample, this clonotype turned up a few times. The rearrangement joins TRBV6-5 to TRBJ2-7, with D unclear. The germline V gene has CDR1 MNHEY and CDR2 SVGAGI. CDR3 size: 15 residues. The germline V and J ends were trimmed by 7 bases and 1 base, with 17 bases remaining between them. The CDR3 loop is CASTSLRQTSYEQYF. In DNA form, the CDR3 reads TGTGCCAGCACGAGCCTGAGACAAACATCCTACGAGCAGTACTTC.

Concerning this clonotype itself: A much larger clonotype is one base distant, so this may be a read error. This chain links TRBV10-3 with TRBJ2-3; 7 positions match TRBD2. The CDR3 is 15 residues long. The junction had 6 bases not matched to a gene; V was cut back by 2 bases and J by 4 bases. Germline values: CDR1 ENHRY, CDR2 SYGVKD. The CDR3 DNA follows: TGTGCCATCAGTGAGACTAGCGCGAGTGCAGATACGCAGTATTTT. This codes for CAISETSASADTQYF.

The chain couples TRBV7-2 to TRBJ1-2, with 7 bases identical to TRBD1. The germline CDR1 and CDR2 sequences are SGHTA and FQGNSA. The CDR3 loop spans 13 amino acids. Trimming removed 7 bases from V and 0 bases from J; junction bases left unmatched: 2. The CDR3 region is CASTGQANYGYTF. The CDR3 DNA reads TGTGCCAGCACCGGACAGGCTAACTATGGCTACACCTTC.

The table lists this clonotype with many counts. The V gene is TRBV7-2, the J gene TRBJ2-3; D unresolved. This CDR3 spans 13 amino acids. Germline V gene sequence: CDR1 SGHTA, CDR2 FQGNSA. Trimming left V 3 bases short and J 3 bases short, with 7 bases between. In DNA form, the CDR3 reads TGTGCCAGCAGCTTTTCGATTACAGATACGCAGTATTTT. Its translation: CASSFSITDTQYF.

V is TRBV11-2 and J is TRBJ2-1; the D is unclear. There are 15 residues in the CDR3. Trimming removed 1 base from V and 3 bases from J, with 10 bases in between. Germline lookup yields CDR1 SGHAT and CDR2 FQNNGV. CDR3 region: CASSLGAAFYNEQFF. The CDR3 DNA reads TGTGCCAGCAGCTTAGGGGCAGCCTTCTACAATGAGCAGTTCTTC.

This clonotype was counted many times. V gene TRBV5-5 combines with J gene TRBJ1-1; D is undetermined. Germline assignment: CDR1 SGHKS and CDR2 YYEKEE (reference sequence). V was pared by 5 bases and J by 10 bases, with 9 bases between. CDR3 length: 10 amino acids. CDR3 coding DNA: TGTGCCAGCAGAAACACAAGAGCTTTCTTT. It codes for CASRNTRAFF. The full variable domain, in which reference TRBV5-5 and TRBJ1-1 provide the parts outside the CDR3, is DAGVTQSPTHLIKTRGQQVTLRCSPISGHKSVSWYQQVLGQGPQFIFQYYEKEERGRGNFPDRFSARQFPNYSSELNVNALLLGDSALYLCASRNTRAFFGQGTRLTVV.

This clonotype was seen a handful of times. This CDR3 is CASSVQGETQYF. The CDR3 nucleotides read TGTGCCAGCAGTGTCCAGGGAGAGACCCAGTACTTC. The gene calls are TRBV2 and TRBJ2-5; weak D call: TRBD1 (5 bases). From germline, CDR1 is SNHLY and CDR2 FYNNEI. Between the trimmed V and J ends, which lost 4 bases and 4 bases, there was a span of 7 bases. The CDR3 consists of 12 residues.

CDR3 DNA sequence: TGCAGTGCTAGAGATCCCCTTGTGAGTGTACACAATGAGCAGTTCTTC. This translates into CSARDPLVSVHNEQFF. This sequence joins TRBV20-1 and TRBJ2-1, with D unresolved. The CDR3 covers 16 residues. Trimming removed 0 bases at V and 5 bases at J, with 17 bases between. Germline V gene data show CDR1 as DFQATT and CDR2 as SNEGSKA (reference sequence).

J is TRBJ2-7 and V is TRBV12-3 or TRBV12-4; no definite D call. The CDR3 length is 15 residues. V lost 4 bases and J lost 2, with 15 bases in between. The CDR3 loop is CASSYTPNPPYEQYF. The CDR3 DNA is TGTGCCAGCAGTTACACCCCCAACCCCCCCTACGAGCAGTACTTC.